This TCR beta chain was identified during a study of control samples from healthy donors and cancer patients. Using immunoSEQ multiplex PCR, the repertoire was profiled, and TCRdb retains in-frame clones only, with some absent. The profile shows around 84,000 clones, roughly 89% of them singletons. Sequencing input: blood. The receptor's source is a man aged 25-40 years in good health.

The CDR3 here is CASSQTGTAGGETQYF. CDR3 DNA sequence: TGTGCCAGCTCACAAACCGGGACCGCCGGCGGGGAGACCCAGTACTTC. J is TRBJ2-5 and V is TRBV18, with D perhaps being TRBD1 or TRBD2 (5 bases each). Deletions cut 4 bases from V and 5 bases from J, with 20 bases between. CDR1 is KGHSH, CDR2 LQKENI, per germline. This CDR3 spans 16 amino acids.